Shown below are 8 T cell receptor beta chains from a single sample sequenced in a study of cytomegalovirus exposure and HLA in healthy donors. PCR amplification relied on 60 Vbeta primers (plus 13 Jbeta primers). Some clones are missing from TCRdb's copy, which holds only in-frame ones; the method was immunoSEQ multiplex PCR. The data show about 130,000 clones, with about 70% seen just once and 6% to 8% held by the top ten. Sequencing was performed on PBMCs. The origin of the receptors is a male donor in good health and CMV-seronegative.

The CDR3: CASSSGVLVTFF. The DNA of the CDR3 is TGTGCCAGCAGCTCAGGGGTGCTTGTGACTTTCTTT. The chain carries TRBV27 and TRBJ1-1; possible D gene TRBD1, 6 bases. This CDR3 region has 12 residues. Germline CDR1 is MNHEY and CDR2 is SMNVEV (reference sequence). V gave up 6 bases and J gave up 12 bases, with 17 bases separating them.

J is TRBJ1-5 and V is TRBV27, with D perhaps matching TRBD1 (6 bases). Germline V gene lookup returns CDR1 MNHEY and CDR2 SMNVEV (reference sequence). Deletions cut 6 bases from V and 3 bases from J, with 12 bases between. This CDR3 region has 14 residues. The CDR3 DNA reads as TGTGCCAGCAGGTCATACAGGGTCAATCAGCCCCAGCATTTT. This translates into CASRSYRVNQPQHF.

The gene calls are TRBV4-3 and TRBJ2-7, with D maybe TRBD1 (6 bases). The CDR3 spans 13 residues. Trimming took 0 bases from V and 4 from J, leaving 7 bases between them. Germline values: CDR1 LGHNA, CDR2 YSLEER. This CDR3 is CASSQEQGYEQYF. CDR3 in DNA: TGCGCCAGCAGCCAAGAACAGGGTTACGAGCAGTACTTC.

The V gene is TRBV19, the J gene TRBJ2-7; the D gene is possibly TRBD2 (5 bases). Looked up from germline, CDR1 is LNHDA and CDR2 is SQIVND (reference sequence). The V gene lost 5 bases and the J gene lost 2 bases, with 10 bases spanning the gap. The CDR3 has 13 amino acids. The CDR3 nucleotides read TGTGCCAGTAGTGCCGCCGGGACCTACGAGCAGTACTTC. Protein: CASSAAGTYEQYF.

The V call is TRBV6-5, the J call TRBJ2-2; TRBD1 is a possible D gene (5 bases). V gave up 2 bases and J gave up 2 bases, with 9 bases separating them. The germline V gene has CDR1 MNHEY and CDR2 SVGAGI. This CDR3 is built from 15 residues. CDR3 nucleotide sequence: TGTGCCAGCAGTTACGGGGCGCCCAACACCGGGGAGCTGTTTTTT. This codes for CASSYGAPNTGELFF.

V is TRBV6-4 and J is TRBJ2-1, with TRBD2 as a possible D gene (6 bases). Germline loops: CDR1 MRHNA, CDR2 SNTAGT. The CDR3 totals 15 residues. Trimming took off 5 bases at V and 2 bases at J, with 13 bases between the two ends. CDR3 protein: CASSLEGGTYNEQFF. DNA for the CDR3: TGTGCCAGCAGTCTAGAGGGAGGTACCTACAATGAGCAGTTCTTC.

This clone was detected a few times. The V and J genes are TRBV18 and TRBJ2-2; a weak D match, TRBD1 (5 bases). This CDR3 contains 15 residues. Looked up from germline, CDR1 is KGHSH and CDR2 is LQKENI. The germline V and J ends were trimmed by 2 bases and 4 bases, with 11 bases remaining between them. The CDR3 region is CASSPTDDSTGELFF. CDR3 coding DNA: TGTGCCAGCTCACCAACAGACGACAGCACCGGGGAGCTGTTTTTT.

The chain carries TRBV9 and TRBJ1-5; D gene ambiguous. Germline CDR1 SGDLS, CDR2 YYNGEE. CDR3 size: 14 residues. V lost 5 bases and J 5 bases, leaving 14 bases between the germline ends. The CDR3 DNA follows: TGTGCCAGCAGTACGGGAACAACAGATCAGCCCCAGCATTTT. Its protein product is CASSTGTTDQPQHF.